The 21 T cell receptor beta chains reported below all come from one sample, sequenced in a study of blood T cell repertoires in COVID-19. TCRdb's table, derived via immunoSEQ multiplex PCR, lists solely in-frame clones and lacks some. Found here are 25,000 to 30,000 clones, 88% of them singletons; the top ten hold more than 7%. The sequencing input was peripheral blood. The receptors shown here come from a woman in her forties or fifties with active COVID-19.

This clone came up a few times. The chain employs TRBV5-1 and TRBJ2-1, with 8 bases fitting TRBD1. V lost 0 bases to trimming and J lost 7 bases; unmatched junction nucleotides: 9. Germline V lookup: CDR1 SGHRS, CDR2 YFSETQ. The CDR3 has 16 amino acids. The CDR3 region has the DNA TGCGCCAGCAGCTTGGCAGACAGGGGTGGTGGGAATGAGCAGTTCTTC. Encoded protein: CASSLADRGGGNEQFF.

This chain joins TRBV11-2 and TRBJ2-7, with TRBD1 matching over 10 bases. The J segment lost 6 bases and the V segment lost 3 bases, leaving 2 bases of the junction unmatched. The CDR3 totals 13 residues. Per the germline V gene, CDR1 is SGHAT and CDR2 is FQNNGV. CDR3 protein: CASSLGQGSEQYF. The CDR3 DNA sequence: TGTGCCAGCAGCTTGGGACAGGGGAGCGAGCAGTACTTC.

The J gene is TRBJ2-7, the V gene TRBV30; no definite D call. In germline, CDR1 is GTSNPN, CDR2 SVGIG (reference sequence). V was clipped by 2 bases and J by 9 bases, with 14 bases between them. The CDR3 has 12 amino acids. The CDR3 DNA reads as TGTGCCTGGAGTCTTTCTTCTACGCCGCAGTACTTC. Its protein is CAWSLSSTPQYF.

This CDR3 is CASSPTGLNSGANVLTF. In nucleotides, the CDR3 is TGCGCCAGCAGCCCGACAGGATTAAACTCTGGGGCCAACGTCCTGACTTTC. The chain carries TRBV5-1 and TRBJ2-6; D is perhaps TRBD1 (6 bases). The germline V gene has CDR1 SGHRS and CDR2 YFSETQ. This CDR3 has 17 residues. Trimming cost V 4 bases and J 0 bases, with 14 bases left between them.

The rearrangement joins TRBV19 to TRBJ2-7; 8 bases agree with TRBD1. CDR1 and CDR2 (germline): LNHDA, SQIVND (reference sequence). This CDR3 is built from 15 residues. The trim removed 7 bases at V and 2 bases at J, leaving 10 bases unmatched. CDR3 in DNA: TGTGCCAGTACCAGAGGGACAGGCGACCCCTACGAGCAGTACTTC. This gives the protein CASTRGTGDPYEQYF.

The chain couples TRBV12-2 to TRBJ2-1; the table's TRBD1 call for D was not verified on the DNA. TRBV12-2 is a known pseudogene. The CDR3 consists of 15 residues. The CDR3 DNA sequence: TGTGCAAGTCGCTTAGACAGGGCCCCCTACAATGAGCAGTTCTTC. Amino acids: CASRLDRAPYNEQFF.

The chain has TRBV6-5 and TRBJ1-6; 7 bases map to TRBD1. The J segment lost 5 bases and the V segment lost 2 bases, leaving 0 bases of the junction unmatched. This CDR3 has 14 residues. Germline V gives CDR1 MNHEY, CDR2 SVGAGI. The CDR3, as DNA: TGTGCCAGCAGTTACGGGACAGATAATTCACCCCTCCACTTT. Protein product: CASSYGTDNSPLHF.

The chain carries TRBV9 and TRBJ2-2; TRBD2 aligns across 7 bases. V dropped 2 bases and J dropped 7; count of bases not matched to a gene: 11. Germline V lookup: CDR1 SGDLS, CDR2 YYNGEE. The CDR3 length is 16 residues. The chain's CDR3 is CASSVSKAGRNGELFF. In nucleotides, the CDR3 is TGTGCCAGCAGCGTTTCAAAAGCGGGAAGAAACGGGGAGCTGTTTTTT. The full variable domain, completed using reference TRBV9 and TRBJ2-2, is DSGVTQTPKHLITATGQRVTLRCSPRSGDLSVYWYQQSLDQGLQFLIQYYNGEERAKGNILERFSAQQFPDLHSELNLSSLELGDSALYFCASSVSKAGRNGELFFGEGSRLTVL.

The count of this clone is one. This sequence joins TRBV18 and TRBJ1-1; a weak D match, TRBD1 (6 bases). The CDR3 length is 13 residues. Trimming took off 6 bases at V and 3 bases at J, with 11 bases between the two ends. CDR1 and CDR2 (germline): KGHSH, LQKENI. CDR3 amino acids: CASSLNRDTEAFF. Here the CDR3 DNA reads TGTGCCAGCTCGCTCAACAGGGACACTGAAGCTTTCTTT.

The rearrangement links TRBV18 to TRBJ1-6, with D unclear. CDR3 length equals 11 residues. V was pared by 6 bases and J by 9 bases, with 6 bases between. Germline CDR1 and CDR2: KGHSH and LQKENI. This chain's CDR3 is CASSPGSPLHF. The CDR3 region has the DNA TGTGCCAGCTCTCCCGGTTCACCCCTCCACTTT.

This chain connects TRBV19 to TRBJ2-3, with D perhaps TRBD1 (6 bases). This CDR3 contains 15 residues. Germline V CDR1 and CDR2: LNHDA, SQIVND (reference sequence). Trimming cost V 0 bases and J 2 bases, with 9 bases left between them. CDR3 DNA: TGTGCCAGTAGTATAGAGGGACACCCCACAGATACGCAGTATTTT. The encoded protein is CASSIEGHPTDTQYF.

This clone has just one count. V and J are TRBV7-3 and TRBJ1-3, with unresolved D. Deletions cut 0 bases from V and 0 bases from J, with 12 bases between. Germline CDR1 SGHTA, CDR2 FQGTGA. This CDR3 is 17 amino acids long. Here the CDR3 reads CASSLTGGRASGNTIYF. In DNA, the CDR3 is TGTGCCAGCAGCTTAACTGGCGGGAGGGCCTCTGGAAACACCATATATTTT. Full variable domain (rest looked up from reference TRBV7-3 and TRBJ1-3): GAGVSQTPSNKVTEKGKYVELRCDPISGHTALYWYRQSLGQGPEFLIYFQGTGAADDSGLPNDRFFAVRPEGSVSTLKIQRTERGDSAVYLCASSLTGGRASGNTIYFGEGSWLTVV.

The J gene is TRBJ2-5, the V gene TRBV3-1 (or the pseudogene TRBV3-2); tentative D call: TRBD2 (5 bases). Germline CDR1 and CDR2: LGHDT and YNNKEL (reference sequence). V was shortened by 1 base and J by 2 bases, with 14 bases between the two germline ends. This CDR3 is 16 amino acids long. The CDR3 nucleotides read TGTGCCAGCAGCCAAGGGGAGCGAGTGACTCAAGAGACCCAGTACTTC. The encoded protein is CASSQGERVTQETQYF.

The chain recombines TRBV28 with TRBJ1-5; tentative D call: TRBD1 (6 bases). Germline V gene lookup returns CDR1 MDHEN and CDR2 SYDVKM. The CDR3 has 14 residues. The V and J ends lost 4 bases and 2 bases respectively, with 9 bases between them. CDR3: CASSSPGGNQPQHF. CDR3 DNA: TGTGCCAGCAGTTCCCCAGGGGGCAATCAGCCCCAGCATTTT. Full variable domain (missing parts from reference TRBV28 and TRBJ1-5): DVKVTQSSRYLVKRTGEKVFLECVQDMDHENMFWYRQDPGLGLRLIYFSYDVKMKEKGDIPEGYSVSREKKERFSLILESASTNQTSMYLCASSSPGGNQPQHFGDGTRLSIL.

The chain is built from TRBV6-1 and TRBJ1-2; 7 positions match TRBD1. The V and J ends lost 3 bases and 2 bases, in that order; junction bases with no gene match: 6. Germline V lookup: CDR1 MNHNS, CDR2 SASEGT. The CDR3 contains 15 residues. The CDR3 region has the DNA TGTGCCAGCAGTGAGACAGGGTATCAAAACTATGGCTACACCTTC. Translated: CASSETGYQNYGYTF.

The rearrangement links TRBV6-2 or TRBV6-3 to TRBJ1-1, with no clear D. Germline loops: CDR1 MNHEY, CDR2 SVGEGT. The ends were cut back, 0 bases at V and 7 bases at J, with 9 bases in the middle. The CDR3 has 13 residues. CDR3 in amino acids: CASSYSEGLEAFF. The CDR3, as DNA: TGTGCCAGCAGTTACTCCGAGGGCCTTGAAGCTTTCTTT.

The chain joins TRBV6-5 to TRBJ2-7; D might be TRBD2 (5 bases). The V gene's germline CDR1 is MNHEY and CDR2 SVGAGI. This CDR3 comprises 13 residues. V gave up 6 bases and J gave up 3 bases, with 12 bases separating them. The CDR3: CASSWEEGYEQYF. In DNA, the CDR3 is TGTGCCAGCAGCTGGGAAGAGGGCTACGAGCAGTACTTC.

The rearrangement uses TRBV6-5 and TRBJ1-5, with 8 bases matching TRBD1. V lost 10 bases, J lost 6 bases, and 5 bases stayed unmatched. This CDR3 has 12 amino acids. Germline V CDR1 and CDR2: MNHEY, SVGAGI. The CDR3 protein is CATTQGAQPQHF. The CDR3 DNA follows: TGTGCCACGACCCAGGGGGCTCAGCCCCAGCATTTT.

This clone was detected once. This rearrangement joins TRBV6-2 or TRBV6-3 to TRBJ2-1, with 12 nucleotides matching TRBD2. Germline lookup yields CDR1 MNHEY and CDR2 SVGEGT. V shed 0 bases and J 4 bases; nucleotides not matched to a gene: 1. There are 16 residues in the CDR3. The CDR3 bases are TGTGCCAGCAGTTACTCCGGGACTAGCGGGTACAATGAGCAGTTCTTC. Its translation: CASSYSGTSGYNEQFF.

The genes are TRBV7-3 and TRBJ2-2; 15 positions match TRBD2. There are 17 residues in the CDR3. The germline CDR1 and CDR2 sequences are SGHTA and FQGTGA. The ends lost 6 bases at V and 5 bases at J; junction bases unmatched: 7. CDR3 region: CASSSGLAGGGTGELFF. DNA of the CDR3: TGTGCCAGCAGTTCGGGACTAGCGGGAGGCGGGACCGGGGAGCTGTTTTTT.

V is TRBV7-8 and J is TRBJ2-2; 13 nucleotides agree with TRBD2. After removal of 2 bases from V and 4 bases from J, the junction contained 4 bases not matched to a gene. Looked up from germline, CDR1 is SGHVS and CDR2 is FQNEAQ. This CDR3 contains 17 residues. DNA for the CDR3: TGTGCCAGCAGCTTATTAAGGACTAGCGGGAGCACCGGGGAGCTGTTTTTT. Encoded protein: CASSLLRTSGSTGELFF.